The 19 T cell receptor beta chains given below trace back to one sample, sequenced in a study of CD8 T cells in Susac syndrome. The RNA, roughly 0.45 to 1 ug, was put through reverse transcription using random hexamers. TCRdb independently ran MiXCR on the immunoSEQ multiplex PCR reads; one entry per CDR3 protein. This sample has some 260,000 distinct CDR3 sequences, with about 85% found just once. Sequenced material: CD8+ T cells from PBMCs. All receptors derive from a human donor with multiple sclerosis.

The J gene is TRBJ2-3, the V gene TRBV28; D not certain. There are 12 residues in the CDR3. Deletions cut 6 bases from V and 6 bases from J, with 10 bases between. The germline gives CDR1 MDHEN, CDR2 SYDVKM. CDR3 region: CASSFFRDTQYF. The CDR3 DNA is TGTGCCAGCAGCTTTTTCAGGGATACGCAGTATTTT. Complete variable domain (other parts from reference TRBV28 and TRBJ2-3): DVKVTQSSRYLVKRTGEKVFLECVQDMDHENMFWYRQDPGLGLRLIYFSYDVKMKEKGDIPEGYSVSREKKERFSLILESASTNQTSMYLCASSFFRDTQYFGPGTRLTVL.

The V call is TRBV27, the J call TRBJ2-1; TRBD1 matches at 12 bases. V lost 3 bases to trimming and J lost 9 bases; unmatched junction nucleotides: 9. CDR3 size: 16 residues. CDR1 is MNHEY, CDR2 SMNVEV, per germline (reference sequence). DNA of the CDR3: TGTGCCAGCAGTTTCCTAGGGACAGGGGGCGCCGGTGAGCAGTTCTTC. It yields the protein CASSFLGTGGAGEQFF.

The chain couples TRBV7-9 to TRBJ2-7; 8 nucleotides line up with TRBD2. CDR3 size: 16 residues. The germline V gene has CDR1 SEHNR and CDR2 FQNEAQ (reference sequence). V shed 1 base and J 3 bases; nucleotides not matched to a gene: 8. This CDR3 reads CASSLVSREVVYEQYF. The CDR3 DNA follows: TGTGCCAGCAGCTTAGTTTCGCGGGAGGTGGTCTACGAGCAGTACTTC.

The chain couples TRBV6-4 to TRBJ2-2, with 8 bases lining up with TRBD2. The ends lost 3 bases at V and 3 bases at J; junction bases unmatched: 9. CDR3 length: 17 residues. Germline lookup yields CDR1 MRHNA and CDR2 SNTAGT. The CDR3 here is CASSEAGADEYTGELFF. Written as DNA, the CDR3 is TGTGCCAGCAGTGAAGCGGGGGCCGATGAGTACACCGGGGAGCTGTTTTTT.

The chain recombines TRBV7-6 with TRBJ2-3, with 10 bases matching TRBD2. The CDR3 totals 16 residues. The V gene's germline CDR1 is SGHVS and CDR2 FNYEAQ. The V gene end was trimmed by 5 bases and the J gene end by 1 base; junction bases not matched to a gene: 6. The CDR3 DNA reads as TGTGCCAGCAGCAAACACGGGACTAGCGGCACAGATACGCAGTATTTT. This encodes CASSKHGTSGTDTQYF.

The rearrangement joins TRBV28 to TRBJ2-3, with 12 positions matching TRBD2. Germline assignment: CDR1 MDHEN and CDR2 SYDVKM. CDR3 length: 18 residues. Trimming took 5 bases from V and 4 from J; bases not matched to a gene: 13. CDR3 in amino acids: CASSPPSRLAGAADTQYF. CDR3 DNA: TGTGCCAGCAGTCCCCCCTCTAGACTAGCGGGAGCCGCAGATACGCAGTATTTT. The full variable domain, its missing parts supplied by reference TRBV28 and TRBJ2-3, is DVKVTQSSRYLVKRTGEKVFLECVQDMDHENMFWYRQDPGLGLRLIYFSYDVKMKEKGDIPEGYSVSREKKERFSLILESASTNQTSMYLCASSPPSRLAGAADTQYFGPGTRLTVL.

The chain employs TRBV27 and TRBJ2-2; a possible D gene is TRBD1 (5 bases). CDR1 is MNHEY and CDR2 is SMNVEV in the germline V gene (reference sequence). Trimming took off 6 bases at V and 7 bases at J, with 9 bases between the two ends. The CDR3 runs 12 residues. CDR3 residues: CASRHTGGELFF. In nucleotides, the CDR3 is TGTGCCAGCAGACATACAGGCGGGGAGCTGTTTTTT.

As concerns this clonotype: A junction end diverges from the germline sequence, so it may reflect a read error. This chain joins TRBV6-6 and TRBJ2-7, with no clear D. CDR1 is MNHNY, CDR2 SVGAGI, per germline (reference sequence). There are 13 residues in the CDR3. The CDR3, as DNA: TGTGCCAGCAGCTACTACGCGGCCTACGAGCAGTACTTC. Protein sequence: CASSYYAAYEQYF.

This clonotype was found a few times. The rearrangement uses TRBV12-3 or TRBV12-4 and TRBJ2-7, with 13 nucleotides matching TRBD2. The CDR3 has 14 residues. The V segment lost 6 bases and the J segment 6 bases; nucleotides outside the gene matches: 5. The DNA for the CDR3 is TGTGCCAGCAGCCGACTAGCGGGAGGCGCCGAGCAGTACTTC. It yields the protein CASSRLAGGAEQYF.

The count of this clonotype is one. The chain employs TRBV30 and TRBJ1-1; TRBD1 is a possible D gene (5 bases). V lost 4 bases and J lost 0, with 12 bases in between. There are 14 residues in the CDR3. Per germline, CDR1 GTSNPN and CDR2 SVGIG (reference sequence). The CDR3 DNA reads TGTGCCTGGATGGGGCGTTCTGTGAACACTGAAGCTTTCTTT. Protein sequence: CAWMGRSVNTEAFF.

This clonotype has a single count. This chain joins TRBV10-1 and TRBJ2-1, with D maybe TRBD1 (6 bases). The CDR3 is made up of 18 amino acids. Germline assignment: CDR1 WNHNN and CDR2 SYGVQD (reference sequence). Trimming took off 5 bases at V and 0 bases at J, with 20 bases between the two ends. Here the CDR3 reads CASSPKFKGETSYNEQFF. The CDR3 DNA is TGCGCCAGCAGTCCCAAATTTAAGGGGGAGACCTCCTACAATGAGCAGTTCTTC.

The rearrangement joins TRBV27 to TRBJ1-3, with unresolved D. CDR3 length: 13 residues. Per the germline V gene, CDR1 is MNHEY and CDR2 is SMNVEV (reference sequence). V was pared by 3 bases and J by 6 bases, with 9 bases between. CDR3 loop: CASSLGSENTIYF. The CDR3 nucleotides read TGTGCCAGCAGTTTGGGTAGCGAAAACACCATATATTTT.

The rearrangement uses TRBV7-9 and TRBJ1-2, with D possibly matching TRBD1 (6 bases). There are 15 residues in the CDR3. The germline V and J ends were trimmed by 1 base and 6 bases, with 15 bases remaining between them. CDR1 SEHNR and CDR2 FQNEAQ come from the germline V gene (reference sequence). CDR3: CASSLGQGMGHGYTF. CDR3 coding DNA: TGTGCCAGCAGCTTAGGCCAGGGGATGGGTCATGGCTACACCTTC.

This rearrangement joins TRBV6-5 to TRBJ2-7; maybe TRBD1 (6 bases). V was pared by 4 bases and J by 1 base, with 11 bases between. The germline CDR1 and CDR2 sequences are MNHEY and SVGAGI. The CDR3 runs to 14 residues. This CDR3 is CASSLTDRSYEQYF. In DNA, the CDR3 is TGTGCCAGCAGTTTAACGGACAGATCCTACGAGCAGTACTTC.

This chain links TRBV6-6 with TRBJ1-3, with D hard to call. The CDR3 sequence is 15 residues long. Germline values: CDR1 MNHNY, CDR2 SVGAGI (reference sequence). V was shortened by 0 bases and J by 2 bases, with 8 bases between the two germline ends. CDR3 nucleotide sequence: TGTGCCAGCAGTTACTCCGCGCATGCTGGAAACACCATATATTTT. Translated, it gives CASSYSAHAGNTIYF.

The V call is TRBV9, the J call TRBJ2-7, with D unclear. The CDR3 has 15 amino acids. In germline, CDR1 is SGDLS, CDR2 YYNGEE. V lost 0 bases and J lost 2, with 12 bases in between. CDR3 amino acids: CASSVAPDPTYEQYF. The DNA for the CDR3 is TGTGCCAGCAGCGTAGCTCCGGACCCCACCTACGAGCAGTACTTC.

The rearrangement joins TRBV27 to TRBJ2-7, with D possibly being TRBD1 or TRBD2 (5 bases each). Trimming stripped 2 bases from V and 6 bases from J, with 14 bases between. This CDR3 contains 14 residues. Germline V gene sequence: CDR1 MNHEY, CDR2 SMNVEV (reference sequence). Written as DNA, the CDR3 is TGTGCCAGCAGTTTAACCGGGACGTTAAGCGAGCAGTACTTC. Translated: CASSLTGTLSEQYF.

This clonotype turned up a few times. This chain uses TRBV6-5 with TRBJ2-3; D possibly uses TRBD1 or TRBD2 (6 bases each). The germline gives CDR1 MNHEY, CDR2 SVGAGI. V lost 0 bases, J lost 1 base, and 8 bases lay in between. CDR3 length: 15 residues. CDR3 sequence: CASSYSGGRTDTQYF. CDR3 DNA sequence: TGTGCCAGCAGTTACTCGGGGGGCCGCACAGATACGCAGTATTTT.

The V call is TRBV2, the J call TRBJ2-3; 16 nucleotides match TRBD2. CDR1 SNHLY and CDR2 FYNNEI come from the germline V gene. CDR3 size: 21 residues. The trim removed 3 bases at V and 1 base at J, leaving 13 bases unmatched. Written as DNA, the CDR3 is TGTGCCAGCAGTGATTGGGGACTAGCGGGAGGGATTAGAGGTGGCACAGATACGCAGTATTTT. Its protein product is CASSDWGLAGGIRGGTDTQYF.